This TCR beta chain was sequenced for a study of early T cells in non-severe SARS-CoV-2 infection. Study summary: From unsorted whole blood, bulk RNA was sequenced, and the chains remained unpaired.

Germline CDR1 SEHNR, CDR2 FQNEAQ (reference sequence). This CDR3 has 14 residues. With 7 bases removed from V and 1 base from J, the gap between germline ends came to 13 bases. This clonotype was recorded at least ten times. MiXCR was run by TCRdb on the 5' RACE reads, yielding one entry per CDR3 protein. The sample shows roughly 54,000 distinct CDR3 sequences, around 8.3% of them seen only once. The TCR was taken from an adult who was a healthcare worker with PCR-confirmed SARS-CoV-2 infection or an uninfected control (not recorded which). The specimen comprised whole blood, sampled at baseline. The chain couples TRBV7-9 to TRBJ1-1; the D gene is possibly TRBD1 (5 bases). CDR3 nucleotides: TGTGCCAGCACCCCTATAGGACAGAACACTGAAGCTTTCTTT. It specifies CASTPIGQNTEAFF.